These 31 T cell receptor beta chains share one sample of origin, sequenced in a study of shared clonotypes between healthy human individuals. The protocol was immunoSEQ multiplex PCR, while the TCRdb copy is restricted to in-frame clones and leaves out a portion. The sample lists more than 600,000 clones; roughly nine tenths were seen once. Naive CD8 cells, CD45RO-negative and positively selected for CCR7, excluded terminally differentiated effector memory CD45RA+ cells. The specimen sequenced was naive CD8+ T cells sorted from blood. These TCRs come from a man aged 25-45 years in good health.

In nucleotides, the CDR3 is TGTGCCAGCAGCCGGGGGGCCTACGAGCAGTACTTC. The encoded protein is CASSRGAYEQYF. The rearrangement uses TRBV27 and TRBJ2-7; TRBD2 aligns across 7 bases. The germline V gene has CDR1 MNHEY and CDR2 SMNVEV (reference sequence). With 6 bases clipped from V and 2 bases from J, the junction kept 1 base outside the gene matches. The CDR3 loop spans 12 amino acids.

The V and J genes are TRBV27 and TRBJ2-2; TRBD2 matches 14 bases. CDR3 length: 21 amino acids. The V gene's germline CDR1 is MNHEY and CDR2 SMNVEV (reference sequence). V lost 6 bases, J lost 1 base, and 16 bases stayed unmatched. This CDR3 is CASSQQVETSGRAWNTGELFF. In DNA form, the CDR3 reads TGTGCCAGCAGCCAGCAAGTGGAGACTAGCGGGAGGGCCTGGAACACCGGGGAGCTGTTTTTT.

The chain carries TRBV29-1 and TRBJ1-2; no reliable D call. The CDR3 contains 12 residues. V gave up 4 bases and J gave up 8 bases, with 14 bases separating them. Germline V lookup: CDR1 SQVTM, CDR2 ANQGSEA. CDR3 nucleotides: TGCAGCGTTGCCGACAAGGCTGGAGGCTACACCTTC. Translated: CSVADKAGGYTF.

The rearrangement uses TRBV7-9 and TRBJ2-2; D might be TRBD1 or TRBD2, each matching 5 bases. With 3 bases removed from V and 2 bases from J, the gap between germline ends came to 13 bases. Germline lookup yields CDR1 SEHNR and CDR2 FQNEAQ (reference sequence). The CDR3 extends over 16 amino acids. The CDR3 nucleotides are TGTGCCAGCAGCTTGGGGGTAGCCATAAACACCGGGGAGCTGTTTTTT. As protein: CASSLGVAINTGELFF.

Only one count was recorded for this clone. The chain has TRBV28 and TRBJ1-5; no reliable D call. V lost 6 bases, J lost 0 bases, and 15 bases lay in between. Germline loops: CDR1 MDHEN, CDR2 SYDVKM. CDR3 length: 16 amino acids. DNA of the CDR3: TGTGCCAGCAGCGCGATCCTAGGATATAGCAATCAGCCCCAGCATTTT. Translation: CASSAILGYSNQPQHF.

There are many counts of this clone. V and J are TRBV10-2 and TRBJ2-1; 14 bases are a match to TRBD2. There are 14 residues in the CDR3. V trimming: 7 bases; J trimming: 6 bases; junction bases outside the gene matches: 2. CDR1 WSHSY and CDR2 SAAADI come from the germline V gene. This chain's CDR3 is CASMGTSGSNEQFF. The DNA of the CDR3 is TGCGCCAGCATGGGGACTAGCGGGAGCAATGAGCAGTTCTTC.

The genes are TRBV6-5 and TRBJ1-2, with 10 bases fitting TRBD1. This CDR3 has 13 residues. CDR1 is MNHEY and CDR2 is SVGAGI in the germline V gene. Trimming took 6 bases from V and 7 from J; bases not matched to a gene: 5. As DNA, the CDR3 is TGTGCCAGCAGCAGACAGGGGGCGCTTGGCTACACCTTC. Residues: CASSRQGALGYTF.

This chain links TRBV13 with TRBJ2-7, with TRBD2 matching 11 bases. With 5 bases clipped from V and 4 bases from J, the junction kept 7 bases outside the gene matches. The CDR3 spans 15 residues. Germline lookup yields CDR1 PRHDT and CDR2 FYEKMQ (reference sequence). CDR3 coding DNA: TGTGCCAGCAGCCAAACTAGCGGGAGCGGTTACGAGCAGTACTTC. It yields the protein CASSQTSGSGYEQYF.

V usage is TRBV29-1 and J usage is TRBJ2-3, with D uncertain. Germline-derived CDR1 and CDR2 are SQVTM and ANQGSEA. V shed 0 bases and J shed 3 bases, with 10 bases lying between them. CDR3 size: 14 residues. The CDR3 nucleotides are TGCAGCGTTGAAGAGCGAGGTAGAACAGATACGCAGTATTTT. Its translation is CSVEERGRTDTQYF.

This clone showed up just a few times. The chain has TRBV9 and TRBJ2-2, with D perhaps matching TRBD1 (5 bases). This CDR3 is 14 amino acids long. Germline CDR1 is SGDLS and CDR2 is YYNGEE. The V and J ends lost 5 bases and 3 bases respectively, with 11 bases between them. CDR3: CASSDEGDTGELFF. CDR3 sequence (DNA): TGTGCCAGCAGTGATGAAGGGGACACCGGGGAGCTGTTTTTT.

Turning to this clone: With a far larger clone one base away, a read error is the likely cause. This CDR3 is CASSEADYEQYF. The CDR3 nucleotides read TGTGCCAGCAGTGAAGCGGACTACGAGCAGTACTTC. V is TRBV6-1 and J is TRBJ2-7, with D unclear. Germline V gene lookup returns CDR1 MNHNS and CDR2 SASEGT. This CDR3 has 12 amino acids. The V and J ends lost 0 bases and 3 bases respectively, with 3 bases between them.

The rearrangement links TRBV6-1 to TRBJ1-4; 8 bases line up with TRBD1. V shed 2 bases and J 6 bases; nucleotides not matched to a gene: 5. The CDR3 is 15 residues long. The germline gives CDR1 MNHNS, CDR2 SASEGT. The CDR3 DNA is TGTGCCAGCAGTGAATCCCGCAGGGGGCATGAAAAACTGTTTTTT. This encodes CASSESRRGHEKLFF.

The chain combines TRBV18 with TRBJ2-7; a weak D match, TRBD1 (6 bases). Germline loops: CDR1 KGHSH, CDR2 LQKENI. V shed 6 bases and J shed 6 bases, with 21 bases lying between them. This CDR3 is built from 15 residues. CDR3 sequence reads: CASSRDTRAPSEQYF. CDR3 DNA: TGTGCCAGCTCTCGGGACACGCGAGCTCCTAGCGAGCAGTACTTC.

The gene calls are TRBV11-2 and TRBJ2-7; tentatively, D is TRBD1 (5 bases). Germline loops: CDR1 SGHAT, CDR2 FQNNGV. V was pared by 0 bases and J by 2 bases, with 11 bases between. The CDR3 loop spans 15 amino acids. CDR3 bases: TGTGCCAGCAGCTTAGAGCCAGGGTCCCCCTACGAGCAGTACTTC. As protein: CASSLEPGSPYEQYF.

The chain uses TRBV7-2 and TRBJ2-7; no clear D gene. The ends were cut back, 4 bases at V and 2 bases at J, with 12 bases in the middle. The CDR3 consists of 14 residues. Per germline, CDR1 SGHTA and CDR2 FQGNSA. The CDR3 reads CASSSRTVPYEQYF. The CDR3 nucleotides read TGTGCCAGCAGCTCAAGGACGGTACCCTACGAGCAGTACTTC.

This chain's CDR3 is CASRERPGDTDTQYF. For the CDR3, the DNA is TGTGCCAGCAGAGAGAGACCAGGGGACACAGATACGCAGTATTTT. This chain links TRBV2 with TRBJ2-3, with D perhaps matching TRBD1 (6 bases). The germline V gene encodes CDR1 SNHLY and CDR2 FYNNEI. The length of the CDR3 is 15 residues. Deletions cut 6 bases from V and 2 bases from J, with 15 bases between.

The CDR3 coding sequence is TGCGCCAGCAGTGATTGGACTAGCGGTAGCACAGATACGCAGTATTTT. Its translation: CASSDWTSGSTDTQYF. V gene TRBV10-1 combines with J gene TRBJ2-3; TRBD2 matches 10 bases. The length of the CDR3 is 16 residues. J lost 0 bases, V lost 3 bases, and 3 bases had no gene match. Germline CDR1 and CDR2: WNHNN and SYGVQD (reference sequence).

This chain joins TRBV9 and TRBJ2-1, with D uncertain. Germline CDR1 SGDLS, CDR2 YYNGEE. V was pared by 0 bases and J by 0 bases, with 13 bases between. The CDR3 runs to 17 residues. CDR3 DNA: TGTGCCAGCAGCGTAGCGCCCGACCTAAGCTCCTACAATGAGCAGTTCTTC. Translating gives CASSVAPDLSSYNEQFF.

This sequence joins TRBV4-1 and TRBJ2-1; 8 bases map to TRBD1. V was pared by 2 bases and J by 7 bases, with 7 bases of the junction left unmatched. CDR3 size: 15 residues. Germline loops: CDR1 MGHRA, CDR2 YSYEKL. The chain's CDR3 is CASSQRQGRGNEQFF. In nucleotides, the CDR3 is TGCGCCAGCAGCCAAAGACAGGGGCGCGGTAATGAGCAGTTCTTC.

The chain combines TRBV28 with TRBJ2-1; the D call may be TRBD1 or TRBD2 (6 bases each). In germline, CDR1 is MDHEN, CDR2 SYDVKM. This CDR3 region has 15 residues. Trimming shortened V by 10 bases and J by 4 bases, and 20 bases separated the two germline ends. This CDR3 is CAIDGGGWPYNEQFF. For the CDR3, the DNA is TGTGCCATAGACGGGGGCGGGTGGCCTTACAATGAGCAGTTCTTC.

A single count supports this clone. J is TRBJ2-7 and V is TRBV27; tentative D call: TRBD2 (6 bases). Germline lookup yields CDR1 MNHEY and CDR2 SMNVEV (reference sequence). CDR3 size: 16 residues. Trimming took off 5 bases at V and 3 bases at J, with 20 bases between the two ends. Here the CDR3 DNA reads TGTGCCAGCAGTACTGGCGGAAGGACTACATACTACGAGCAGTACTTC. Its protein product is CASSTGGRTTYYEQYF.

The CDR3 sequence is CASSLITSETQYF. In nucleotides, the CDR3 is TGTGCCAGCAGCTTAATCACATCAGAGACCCAGTACTTC. This sequence joins TRBV7-9 and TRBJ2-5; D is undetermined. This CDR3 region has 13 residues. Trimming removed 2 bases at V and 4 bases at J, with 8 bases between. Per germline, CDR1 SEHNR and CDR2 FQNEAQ (reference sequence).

The V call is TRBV28, the J call TRBJ1-4; D is unclear. This CDR3 has 10 residues. CDR1 is MDHEN and CDR2 is SYDVKM in the germline V gene. Trimming removed 6 bases at V and 5 bases at J, with 1 base between. CDR3 coding DNA: TGTGCCAGCAGCAATGAAAAACTGTTTTTT. Encoded protein: CASSNEKLFF.

This chain connects TRBV2 to TRBJ2-7, with TRBD2 matching 10 bases. Germline V gene sequence: CDR1 SNHLY, CDR2 FYNNEI. This CDR3 has 14 residues. Unmatched junction bases numbered 5, after V lost 4 bases and J lost 5 bases. CDR3 sequence: CASSVRLAGDEQYF. The CDR3 DNA reads as TGTGCCAGCAGTGTCCGGCTAGCGGGGGACGAGCAGTACTTC. Filled out from reference TRBV2 and TRBJ2-7, the complete variable domain reads EPEVTQTPSHQVTQMGQEVILRCVPISNHLYFYWYRQILGQKVEFLVSFYNNEISEKSEIFDDQFSVERPDGSNFTLKIRSTKLEDSAMYFCASSVRLAGDEQYFGPGTRLTVT.

The chain links TRBV9 to TRBJ2-1; D is perhaps TRBD2 (6 bases). The germline CDR1 and CDR2 sequences are SGDLS and YYNGEE. The CDR3 totals 15 residues. V lost 4 bases and J lost 4, with 15 bases in between. The CDR3 loop is CASSPGGAGYNEQFF. The CDR3 region has the DNA TGTGCCAGCAGCCCCGGCGGGGCGGGTTACAATGAGCAGTTCTTC.

This clone was detected once. V is TRBV7-9 and J is TRBJ2-1, with D possibly TRBD2 on 5 matching bases. The CDR3 contains 14 residues. With 4 bases removed from V and 6 bases from J, the gap between germline ends came to 13 bases. Germline V gene data show CDR1 as SEHNR and CDR2 as FQNEAQ (reference sequence). CDR3 residues: CASSSHHSGNEQFF. The CDR3 DNA reads TGTGCCAGCAGCTCCCACCACAGCGGCAATGAGCAGTTCTTC.

This clone was picked up one time. The chain recombines TRBV13 with TRBJ2-2; a possible D gene is TRBD1 (5 bases). V lost 3 bases and J 8 bases, leaving 22 bases between the germline ends. CDR3 length: 17 amino acids. Germline CDR1 PRHDT, CDR2 FYEKMQ (reference sequence). CDR3 sequence reads: CASSFLHPGLQGGELFF. For the CDR3, the DNA is TGTGCCAGCAGCTTTCTACACCCCGGGCTTCAGGGTGGGGAGCTGTTTTTT.

The chain's CDR3 is CASSSTGGNKNIQYF. CDR3 sequence (DNA): TGTGCCAGCAGCTCCACAGGGGGCAACAAAAACATTCAGTACTTC. This sequence joins TRBV7-9 and TRBJ2-4; 9 bases fit TRBD1. With V trimmed by 4 bases and J by 3 bases, 4 bases remained unmatched. The length of the CDR3 is 15 residues. Germline V lookup: CDR1 SEHNR, CDR2 FQNEAQ (reference sequence).

The chain joins TRBV7-2 to TRBJ2-3; D could derive from TRBD1 or TRBD2 (5 bases each). The CDR3 sequence is 12 residues long. The ends were cut back, 5 bases at V and 14 bases at J, with 17 bases in the middle. Germline V gene data show CDR1 as SGHTA and CDR2 as FQGNSA. CDR3 bases: TGTGCCAGCAGCGTGGTCAGGGACCATATGTATTTT. This codes for CASSVVRDHMYF.

The chain uses TRBV29-1 and TRBJ1-2, with D maybe TRBD1 (5 bases). Germline assignment: CDR1 SQVTM and CDR2 ANQGSEA. The V gene lost 7 bases and the J gene lost 6 bases, with 18 bases spanning the gap. This CDR3 has 13 residues. The CDR3 DNA reads as TGCAGCGGAAATCTCGGGGGACTGCATGGCTACACCTTC. Translation: CSGNLGGLHGYTF. Looking up the rest from reference TRBV29-1 and TRBJ1-2 gives the full variable domain: SAVISQKPSRDICQRGTSLTIQCQVDSQVTMMFWYRQQPGQSLTLIATANQGSEATYESGFVIDKFPISRPNLTFSTLTVSNMSPEDSSIYLCSGNLGGLHGYTFGSGTRLTVV.

This chain links TRBV5-1 with TRBJ2-5, with D maybe TRBD2 (6 bases). Trimming left V 4 bases short and J 0 bases short, with 19 bases between. Germline V gene data show CDR1 as SGHRS and CDR2 as YFSETQ. The CDR3 extends over 17 amino acids. CDR3 amino acids: CASSPIWRDNYQETQYF. The CDR3 DNA sequence: TGCGCCAGCAGCCCCATTTGGAGGGATAATTACCAAGAGACCCAGTACTTC.